The clone carrying this T cell receptor beta chain was counted at least ten times. This entry comes from a study of blood T cell repertoires in COVID-19. Study-level background: Sources were T cells, B-cell-depleted T cells, or PBMCs; the material itself was cDNA or gDNA.

V lost 9 bases, J lost 5 bases, and 7 bases stayed unmatched. Looked up from germline, CDR1 is MNHEY and CDR2 is SVGAGI. The length of the CDR3 is 14 residues. Profiled with immunoSEQ multiplex PCR; TCRdb holds only in-frame clones, not every one. The sample yields about 130,000 clones, over 60% seen once. V and J are TRBV6-5 and TRBJ1-1; TRBD1 aligns across 12 bases. The sample consisted of peripheral blood. This TCR was recovered from a woman aged 65 to 85 with acute or convalescent COVID-19. The CDR3 protein is CASCRGQGATEAFF. The CDR3 DNA reads TGTGCCAGTTGTCGGGGACAGGGGGCAACTGAAGCTTTCTTT.